This T cell receptor (beta chain) is drawn from a study of blood T cell repertoires in COVID-19. In the authors' methods: Amplified reference gene primers provided the basis for estimating nucleated cell counts. Generated by immunoSEQ multiplex PCR, the TCRdb table keeps only in-frame clones and is missing some. V and J calls and clone size are given by that table; D and trimming were obtained from the DNA. In the table there are a few hundred thousand clones, about 88% of which are singletons. The CDR3 covers 15 residues. Germline V gene data show CDR1 as MNHNS and CDR2 as SASEGT. V gave up 1 base and J gave up 2 bases; unmatched junction bases: 5. Exposed volunteers were people who met a COVID-19 case within 2 weeks before study entry.

The chain joins TRBV6-1 to TRBJ2-7; 7 nucleotides line up with TRBD1. The specimen sequenced was PBMCs or T cells enriched from blood (not recorded which). The receptor was derived from a woman in her thirties who had been exposed to COVID-19. CDR3 nucleotides: TGTGCCAGCAGTGAAGGGGGCCAGGGGGCCTACGAGCAGTACTTC. This sequence encodes CASSEGGQGAYEQYF.